This T cell receptor beta chain was recovered during a study of cytomegalovirus exposure and HLA in healthy donors. Regarding the study as a whole: CMV serostatus was the only immune exposure information that was available.

PCR amplification relied on 60 Vbeta primers (plus 13 Jbeta primers). This table comes from immunoSEQ multiplex PCR, and its TCRdb copy is limited to in-frame clones, with some not included. The sample has 100,000 to 150,000 clones, about 80% seen once. On this clone itself: Its target is unknown.

The CDR3 covers 16 residues. Germline V CDR1 and CDR2: SGHTA, FQGNSA. Germline trimming cut 2 bases from V and 4 bases from J; bases unmatched to any gene: 8. The sequenced sample was PBMCs. The rearrangement uses TRBV7-2 and TRBJ2-5; 9 positions match TRBD1. This receptor was identified in a woman aged 45-60 years in good health and CMV-seropositive. The CDR3 nucleotides are TGTGCCAGCAGCTTAATGGGACAGGGTTTCGGAGAGACCCAGTACTTC. Its protein product is CASSLMGQGFGETQYF.